These T cell receptor beta chains were read from a single sample in a study of T cell repertoires in cytomegalovirus infection. TCRdb reprocessed the reads with MiXCR, giving one entry per CDR3 protein. Seen here are 200,000 to 250,000 distinct CDR3 sequences, 22% observed once, and the top ten hold approximately 18%. Sample: CD8+ T cells from PBMCs. Receptor source: a human donor in good health (CMV status not recorded). Some clones in this sample may be carry-over from other donors' samples. Each CDR3 is given with its conserved first and last residue. Fields, in order: J gene, CDR3 length, clone size, D gene, V gene, CDR3 protein, CDR3 DNA. The D gene is left open where the match is weak. Expanded clones get a size class; other rows say once, few or many, or leave the size out.

TRBJ1-1	14	few	TRBD1	TRBV15	CATRSPRDRGEAFF	TGTGCCACCAGGTCCCCAAGGGACAGGGGGGAAGCTTTCTTT
TRBJ2-7	12	few	TRBD1	TRBV29-1	CSARTGNYEQYF	TGCAGCGCCCGGACAGGCAACTACGAGCAGTACTTC
TRBJ1-2	14	.	.	TRBV7-9	CASSIGTDPYGYTF	TGTGCCAGCAGCATTGGGACGGACCCTTATGGCTACACCTTC
TRBJ2-1	11	once	TRBD1	TRBV2	CASWHRQGPFF	TGTGCCAGCTGGCACCGACAGGGCCCGTTCTTC
TRBJ1-5	14	few	.	TRBV15	CATSLSGTGQPQHF	TGTGCCACCAGCTTGAGCGGAACCGGTCAGCCCCAGCATTTT
TRBJ1-5	13	few	.	TRBV12-5	CASGLSNDQPQHF	TGTGCTAGTGGTTTGTCCAACGATCAGCCCCAGCATTTT
TRBJ2-3	13	many	.	TRBV7-8	CASSGGTTDTQYF	TGTGCCAGCAGCGGGGGGACCACAGATACGCAGTATTTT
TRBJ1-1	13	few	.	TRBV4-2	CASSRRRDAEAFF	TGTGCCAGCAGCCGTCGTAGGGACGCTGAAGCTTTCTTT
TRBJ2-1	17	many	TRBD2	TRBV7-8	CASSSSSGGATYNEQFF	TGTGCCAGCAGCTCCTCTAGCGGGGGGGCAACCTACAATGAGCAGTTCTTC
TRBJ2-1	18	.	TRBD2	TRBV20-1	CSASTSGGPFSSYNEQFF	TGCAGTGCTTCGACTAGCGGGGGGCCCTTTAGCTCCTACAATGAGCAGTTCTTC
TRBJ1-2	15	many	.	TRBV7-8	CASSLGARDAYGYTF	TGTGCCAGCAGCTTAGGGGCGCGGGACGCTTATGGCTACACCTTC
TRBJ2-2	17	.	.	TRBV7-6	CASSLDPRRANTGELFF	TGTGCCAGCAGCTTAGATCCCAGGCGCGCGAACACCGGGGAGCTGTTTTTT
TRBJ2-1	13	few	.	TRBV20-1	CSADPLERDEQFF	TGCAGTGCTGATCCTCTAGAGCGGGATGAGCAGTTCTTC
TRBJ1-2	14	many	.	TRBV7-2	CASSFAGASYGYTF	TGTGCCAGCAGCTTTGCGGGAGCATCCTATGGCTACACCTTC
TRBJ2-2	18	.	TRBD2	TRBV7-9	CASSLPPSGAKNTGELFF	TGTGCCAGCAGCTTACCGCCTAGCGGGGCAAAAAACACCGGGGAGCTGTTTTTT
TRBJ2-1	14	many	.	TRBV7-9	CASSLPGTPGEQFF	TGTGCCAGCAGCTTACCTGGGACCCCGGGTGAGCAGTTCTTC
TRBJ2-7	15	few	TRBD2	TRBV7-9	CASSPSGASSYEQYF	TGTGCCAGCAGCCCGAGCGGGGCCAGCTCCTACGAGCAGTACTTC
TRBJ2-1	17	few	TRBD2	TRBV5-6	CASSLVGPGGLSHEQFF	TGTGCCAGCAGCTTGGTTGGTCCGGGGGGGCTTTCCCATGAGCAGTTCTTC
TRBJ1-5	15	.	.	TRBV19	CASSIFDRSNQPQHF	TGTGCCAGTAGTATTTTCGACCGTAGCAATCAGCCCCAGCATTTT
TRBJ2-1	15	many	.	TRBV7-6	CASSSSGATYNEQFF	TGTGCCAGCAGTAGCTCGGGTGCTACCTACAATGAGCAGTTCTTC
TRBJ2-1	14	.	.	TRBV20-1	CSASGGQKLNEQFF	TGCAGTGCTAGTGGGGGCCAAAAGCTTAATGAGCAGTTCTTC
TRBJ2-1	17	.	TRBD2	TRBV19	CASSILERGLSYNEQFF	TGTGCCAGTAGTATTTTAGAGCGGGGGCTCTCCTACAATGAGCAGTTCTTC
TRBJ2-7	13	few	.	TRBV6-2/TRBV6-3	CASRETRGREIDF	TGTGCCAGCAGGGAGACCCGCGGCAGGGAAATAGACTTC
TRBJ2-7	14	.	.	TRBV20-1	CSAAVRTLNEEQYF	TGCAGTGCTGCGGTGCGAACGCTTAATGAGGAGCAGTACTTC